Listed below are T cell receptor beta chains from one sample, sequenced in a study of cytomegalovirus exposure and HLA in healthy donors. TCRdb's copy holds only in-frame clones and misses some; the assay was immunoSEQ multiplex PCR. The table shows around 99,000 clones, with 77% occurring only once. Sequenced: PBMCs. Receptors originate from a male donor in good health and CMV-seronegative. CDR3s include the opening cysteine and the closing phenylalanine or tryptophan. Each record gives: D gene, V gene, clone size, J gene, CDR3 DNA, CDR3 protein. The D gene is left open where the match is weak. Not all rows give a size; the values are once, few, many and, for expanded clones, a class.

d_call: TRBD2; v_call: TRBV9; clone_size: -; j_call: TRBJ2-1; cdr3_nt: TGTGCCAGCAGCGCGGGACTAGCGGGAGAGGGTGAGCAGTTCTTC; cdr3_aa: CASSAGLAGEGEQFF
d_call: -; v_call: TRBV19; clone_size: -; j_call: TRBJ1-2; cdr3_nt: TGTGCCAGTAATCCGGGCCAAACACGGGGTGGCTACACCTTC; cdr3_aa: CASNPGQTRGGYTF
d_call: TRBD2; v_call: TRBV7-3; clone_size: -; j_call: TRBJ2-1; cdr3_nt: TGTGCCAGCAGTTTAGCGGGATCCTTAAACAATGAGCAGTTCTTC; cdr3_aa: CASSLAGSLNNEQFF
d_call: -; v_call: TRBV10-2; clone_size: few; j_call: TRBJ1-5; cdr3_nt: TGCGCCAGCAGTGAGCGGGGGGGAAGGGGAAACAATCAGCCCCAGCATTTT; cdr3_aa: CASSERGGRGNNQPQHF
d_call: -; v_call: TRBV10-3; clone_size: -; j_call: TRBJ2-1; cdr3_nt: TGTGCCACCAGACAGGAATACAATGAGCAGTTCTTC; cdr3_aa: CATRQEYNEQFF
d_call: -; v_call: TRBV21-1; clone_size: once; j_call: TRBJ2-7; cdr3_nt: TGTGCCAGCAGCAACTGGCGGGGAGGGACCTACGAGCAGTACTTC; cdr3_aa: CASSNWRGGTYEQYF
d_call: -; v_call: TRBV2; clone_size: few; j_call: TRBJ2-6; cdr3_nt: TGTGCCAGCGAGCGGCGGGCGCCTGGGGCCAACGTCCTGACTTTC; cdr3_aa: CASERRAPGANVLTF
d_call: TRBD2; v_call: TRBV7-9; clone_size: -; j_call: TRBJ2-7; cdr3_nt: TGTGCCAGCAGCTCATACCGAAGGGGGACTAGCGGGAGAGATGACGAGCAGTACTTC; cdr3_aa: CASSSYRRGTSGRDDEQYF
d_call: TRBD2; v_call: TRBV5-1; clone_size: -; j_call: TRBJ2-1; cdr3_nt: TGCGCCAGCAGCTTGAGGGCTAGCGGGAGAATCGTCAATGAGCAGTTCTTC; cdr3_aa: CASSLRASGRIVNEQFF
d_call: -; v_call: TRBV7-9; clone_size: -; j_call: TRBJ2-3; cdr3_nt: TGTGCCACCTATCGGGGTAAAGTCAGCACAGATACGCAGTATTTT; cdr3_aa: CATYRGKVSTDTQYF
d_call: -; v_call: TRBV5-6; clone_size: -; j_call: TRBJ1-2; cdr3_nt: TGTGCCAGCAGCTTGGTTTCAGGATATCAGGGTGACTATGGCTACACCTTC; cdr3_aa: CASSLVSGYQGDYGYTF
d_call: TRBD2; v_call: TRBV6-5; clone_size: -; j_call: TRBJ2-7; cdr3_nt: TGTGCCAGCTCTAGCGGGAGGGCCAACGAGCAGTACTTC; cdr3_aa: CASSSGRANEQYF
d_call: -; v_call: TRBV2; clone_size: -; j_call: TRBJ2-2; cdr3_nt: TGTGCCAGCAACCGGGACTTGAACACCGGGGAGCTGTTTTTT; cdr3_aa: CASNRDLNTGELFF
d_call: -; v_call: TRBV18; clone_size: -; j_call: TRBJ1-4; cdr3_nt: TGTGCCAGCTCAGTAGGACTCGCAGAAAAACTGTTTTTT; cdr3_aa: CASSVGLAEKLFF